Listed below are T cell receptor beta chains from one sample, sequenced in a study of T cell responses to AZD1222 COVID-19 vaccine. TCRdb keeps only in-frame clones here, not all; method: immunoSEQ multiplex PCR. Of 95,000 to 100,000 clones listed, roughly 86% are singletons. The material was peripheral blood, obtained on day 0 of AZD1222 vaccination. These receptors all come from an adult in good health. Both conserved end residues are part of each CDR3. A D gene is named only where the DNA matches it firmly. Rows give clone size only sometimes, using once, few, many, or a class for an expanded clone.

size	V	D	J	DNA	CDR3
.	TRBV18	.	TRBJ1-4	TGTGCCAGCTCACCCGAATCCCCCGGGGGCATTGAAAAACTGTTTTTT	CASSPESPGGIEKLFF
.	TRBV9	.	TRBJ2-7	TGTGCCAGCAGCGCAACCCGCGGAGGGGAAGCCGAGCAGTACTTC	CASSATRGGEAEQYF
once	TRBV7-9	.	TRBJ2-1	TGTGCCAGCAGGCACGAGGGGAGAGTAGCCTACAATGAGCAGTTCTTC	CASRHEGRVAYNEQFF
.	TRBV20-1	.	TRBJ2-7	TGCAGTGCTAGTTTCGCGGGAATGTTTTACGAGCAGTACTTC	CSASFAGMFYEQYF
.	TRBV30	.	TRBJ2-3	TGTGCCTGGAGTCCTGGGCTGCGCACAGATACGCAGTATTTT	CAWSPGLRTDTQYF
.	TRBV11-2	TRBD1	TRBJ1-6	TGTGCCAGCAGCTTGAACCGCGGGACAGGGGGCGCCGATTCACCCCTCCACTTT	CASSLNRGTGGADSPLHF
.	TRBV11-2	TRBD1	TRBJ2-7	TGTGCCAGCAGCACCTCGGACAGGGGCTCTTCCTACGAGCAGTACTTC	CASSTSDRGSSYEQYF
.	TRBV5-1	.	TRBJ1-1	TGCGCCAGCAGCTTGGGTTTGGGGGGCTTTATGAACACTGAAGCTTTCTTT	CASSLGLGGFMNTEAFF
.	TRBV6-5	.	TRBJ2-5	TGTGCCAGCAGGCTGGACGGCCAGAAGACCCAGTACTTC	CASRLDGQKTQYF
.	TRBV3-1/TRBV3-2	.	TRBJ1-6	TGTGCCAGCAGCCAAGAAGCAGGGTTGAATTCACCCCTCCACTTT	CASSQEAGLNSPLHF
.	TRBV15	.	TRBJ1-1	TGTGCCACCAGCAGGCCGCAAGTAGTCACTGAAGCTTTCTTT	CATSRPQVVTEAFF
.	TRBV6-6	.	TRBJ1-4	TGTGCCAGCAGTTACGGGTCCGGGACCTACACCCCCGTCGTTTTT	CASSYGSGTYTPVVF
.	TRBV28	TRBD1	TRBJ1-1	TGTGCCAGCAGCCTGGGACAGCCGTCTGAAGCTTTCTTT	CASSLGQPSEAFF
.	TRBV4-3	TRBD1	TRBJ2-7	TGCGCCAGCAGCCAGGGACAGCGTGCCTACGAGCAGTACTTC	CASSQGQRAYEQYF
few	TRBV6-6	TRBD1	TRBJ2-2	TGTGCCAGCAGAATACCTCAGGGGGCCGGGGAGCTGTTTTTT	CASRIPQGAGELFF
.	TRBV7-2	.	TRBJ2-3	TGTGCCAGCAGCTTTAGCACAGATACGCAGTATTTT	CASSFSTDTQYF
.	TRBV7-8	.	TRBJ2-7	TGTGCCAGCAGCCACCGGACAGCCGCCTCTGAGCAGTACTTC	CASSHRTAASEQYF
.	TRBV27	.	TRBJ1-2	TGTGCCAGCAGTTTTAAACAGGGAGGCGGCTACACCTTC	CASSFKQGGGYTF